Each of the 30 T cell receptor beta chains below was sequenced from the same sample in a study of cytomegalovirus exposure and HLA in healthy donors. PCR was performed using 60 Vbeta and 13 Jbeta primers. Only in-frame clones appear in the TCRdb table, and some are missing; sequencing was by immunoSEQ multiplex PCR. The top ten hold approximately 1% of the sample, which has 150,000 to 200,000 clones, about three quarters seen once. The sequencing input was PBMCs. The receptors originated from a woman in her thirties or forties in good health and CMV-seronegative.

The V call is TRBV7-9, the J call TRBJ1-2, with 8 nucleotides matching TRBD1. This CDR3 is 14 amino acids long. Germline V gene sequence: CDR1 SEHNR, CDR2 FQNEAQ (reference sequence). V lost 4 bases to trimming and J lost 5 bases; unmatched junction nucleotides: 6. CDR3 nucleotide sequence: TGTGCCAGCAGCTACCCGGACAGGGTATATGGCTACACCTTC. The encoded protein is CASSYPDRVYGYTF.

The CDR3: CASNLAGDSYNEQFF. CDR3 DNA sequence: TGTGCCAGCAATTTAGCGGGAGATTCCTACAATGAGCAGTTCTTC. The V and J genes are TRBV7-8 and TRBJ2-1; 9 nucleotides agree with TRBD2. Losses at the gene ends were 7 bases for V and 1 base for J; bases not matched to a gene: 5. Germline lookup yields CDR1 SGHVS and CDR2 FQNEAQ. This CDR3 has 15 residues.

This clone was seen once. The V call is TRBV30, the J call TRBJ2-7; 7 bases are a match to TRBD2. CDR1 is GTSNPN and CDR2 is SVGIG in the germline V gene (reference sequence). The V segment lost 2 bases and the J segment 2 bases; nucleotides outside the gene matches: 12. CDR3 length: 16 amino acids. CDR3 nucleotide sequence: TGTGCCTGGAGTCCAAATACCGGGACTATAACCTACGAGCAGTACGTC. It yields the protein CAWSPNTGTITYEQYV.

The gene calls are TRBV10-3 and TRBJ2-7; the D gene is possibly TRBD1 (6 bases). Germline V gene lookup returns CDR1 ENHRY and CDR2 SYGVKD. The V gene lost 10 bases and the J gene lost 2 bases, with 15 bases spanning the gap. The CDR3 extends over 13 amino acids. CDR3 amino acids: CATTRDITYEQYV. CDR3 nucleotide sequence: TGTGCCACCACACGGGACATAACCTACGAGCAGTACGTC.

V usage is TRBV7-3 and J usage is TRBJ2-3; D possibly corresponds to TRBD1 (5 bases). Trimming cost V 5 bases and J 3 bases, with 15 bases left between them. Germline lookup yields CDR1 SGHTA and CDR2 FQGTGA. This CDR3 has 15 residues. CDR3 sequence: CASSPQGAVTDTQYF. CDR3 bases: TGTGCCAGCAGCCCCCAAGGGGCAGTGACAGATACGCAGTATTTT.

The chain uses TRBV19 and TRBJ2-7; 9 bases line up with TRBD1. J was trimmed by 4 bases and V by 4 bases; bases with no gene match: 8. The CDR3 loop spans 15 amino acids. Germline loops: CDR1 LNHDA, CDR2 SQIVND (reference sequence). CDR3 residues: CASSTTGGGQYEQYF. CDR3 DNA sequence: TGTGCCAGTAGTACCACAGGGGGCGGACAGTACGAGCAGTACTTC.

This chain uses TRBV7-9 with TRBJ2-2, with 10 bases matching TRBD1. CDR3 length equals 17 residues. The V gene end was trimmed by 4 bases and the J gene end by 4 bases; junction bases not matched to a gene: 9. Germline-derived CDR1 and CDR2 are SEHNR and FQNEAQ (reference sequence). CDR3 sequence: CASSYNQGDRGTGELFF. The CDR3 region has the DNA TGTGCCAGCAGCTACAACCAAGGGGACAGGGGCACCGGGGAGCTGTTTTTT.

This clone is medium-sized within its sample. This rearrangement joins TRBV6-4 to TRBJ2-2; the match to TRBD2 covers 10 bases. The V gene end was trimmed by 4 bases and the J gene end by 4 bases; junction bases not matched to a gene: 0. The length of the CDR3 is 14 residues. In germline, CDR1 is MRHNA, CDR2 SNTAGT. The DNA for the CDR3 is TGTGCCAGCAGTGCTAGCGGGAGCACCGGGGAGCTGTTTTTT. Its translation is CASSASGSTGELFF.

V gene TRBV19 combines with J gene TRBJ1-1, with D unclear. The V and J ends lost 9 bases and 1 base respectively, with 12 bases between them. The CDR3 is made up of 13 amino acids. Germline V gene sequence: CDR1 LNHDA, CDR2 SQIVND (reference sequence). In DNA form, the CDR3 reads TGTGCCAGCCGGGTTAGGCCGAACACTGAAGCTTTCTTT. This codes for CASRVRPNTEAFF.

This clone was recorded once. This chain links TRBV5-1 with TRBJ2-2, with TRBD1 matching over 7 bases. With 0 bases clipped from V and 1 base from J, the junction kept 3 bases outside the gene matches. From germline, CDR1 is SGHRS and CDR2 YFSETQ. This CDR3 contains 16 residues. CDR3 in DNA: TGCGCCAGCAGCTTGGCGGGACAGAGGAACACCGGGGAGCTGTTTTTT. Protein sequence: CASSLAGQRNTGELFF.

DNA for the CDR3: TGTGCCAGCAGCTTAGTGTTTGGGAGCAATGAGCAGTTCTTC. Translating it yields CASSLVFGSNEQFF. The chain links TRBV7-2 to TRBJ2-1; weak D call: TRBD2 (5 bases). Germline CDR1 and CDR2: SGHTA and FQGNSA. The CDR3 extends over 14 amino acids. V shed 1 base and J shed 6 bases, with 10 bases lying between them.

The V gene is TRBV7-6, the J gene TRBJ1-1; D unclear. CDR1 is SGHVS, CDR2 FNYEAQ, per germline. This CDR3 has 16 amino acids. Trimming left V 0 bases short and J 0 bases short, with 11 bases between. The CDR3 nucleotides are TGTGCCAGCAGCTTAGCGCGACACACCATGAACACTGAAGCTTTCTTT. This sequence encodes CASSLARHTMNTEAFF.

J is TRBJ1-2 and V is TRBV4-3, with 8 bases that match TRBD1. V shed 4 bases and J 5 bases; nucleotides not matched to a gene: 9. The CDR3 runs 15 residues. Germline V gene lookup returns CDR1 LGHNA and CDR2 YSLEER. CDR3 sequence reads: CASSPGTGRGYGYTF. CDR3 DNA sequence: TGCGCCAGCAGCCCTGGGACAGGCCGTGGGTATGGCTACACCTTC.

This chain connects TRBV28 to TRBJ2-5, with TRBD1 as a possible D gene (6 bases). The CDR3 is 14 amino acids. Trimming removed 7 bases at V and 1 base at J, with 13 bases between. CDR1 is MDHEN and CDR2 is SYDVKM in the germline V gene. The CDR3 loop is CASTMAGVQETQYF. Here the CDR3 DNA reads TGTGCCAGCACCATGGCAGGGGTCCAAGAGACCCAGTACTTC.

The genes are TRBV4-3 and TRBJ2-3; the match to TRBD2 covers 7 bases. CDR3 size: 14 residues. Germline V gene sequence: CDR1 LGHNA, CDR2 YSLEER. V gave up 0 bases and J gave up 7 bases; unmatched junction bases: 4. The CDR3 DNA follows: TGCGCCAGCAGCCAAGAACTAGCGTATAATACGCAGTATTTT. Translated, it gives CASSQELAYNTQYF.

The chain is built from TRBV6-4 and TRBJ1-3; D perhaps matches TRBD1 (6 bases). There are 18 residues in the CDR3. Per the germline V gene, CDR1 is MRHNA and CDR2 is SNTAGT. Trimming stripped 4 bases from V and 3 bases from J, with 22 bases between. The CDR3 spells CASSAVHLNRDNGNTIYF. Here the CDR3 DNA reads TGTGCCAGCAGTGCCGTCCATCTCAACCGGGACAATGGAAACACCATATATTTT.

The chain is built from TRBV11-2 and TRBJ2-7, with a tentative D call TRBD1 (6 bases). The CDR3 totals 13 residues. The V gene lost 5 bases and the J gene lost 3 bases, with 11 bases spanning the gap. The germline V gene encodes CDR1 SGHAT and CDR2 FQNNGV. DNA of the CDR3: TGTGCCAGCAGCCAGGACAGCTACTACGAGCAGTACGTC. It encodes CASSQDSYYEQYV.

The rearrangement links TRBV19 to TRBJ1-3; a possible D gene is TRBD1 (5 bases). CDR3 size: 14 residues. V lost 3 bases, J lost 3 bases, and 9 bases lay in between. The germline V gene encodes CDR1 LNHDA and CDR2 SQIVND (reference sequence). The CDR3 sequence is CASSMGGDGNTIYF. CDR3 bases: TGTGCCAGTAGTATGGGAGGGGATGGAAACACCATATATTTT.

J is TRBJ2-7 and V is TRBV9; D might be TRBD2 (6 bases). CDR3 size: 15 residues. From germline, CDR1 is SGDLS and CDR2 YYNGEE. V lost 1 base to trimming and J lost 2 bases, with 13 bases between them. The CDR3 DNA follows: TGTGCCAGCAGCGTAACGAGCGGGTCCACCTACGAGCAGTACTTC. Encoded protein: CASSVTSGSTYEQYF. Looking up the rest from reference TRBV9 and TRBJ2-7 gives the full variable domain: DSGVTQTPKHLITATGQRVTLRCSPRSGDLSVYWYQQSLDQGLQFLIQYYNGEERAKGNILERFSAQQFPDLHSELNLSSLELGDSALYFCASSVTSGSTYEQYFGPGTRLTVT.

The chain recombines TRBV7-2 with TRBJ1-2; 9 bases match TRBD1. This CDR3 has 14 residues. Trimming removed 5 bases from V and 5 bases from J; junction bases left unmatched: 6. Germline CDR1 SGHTA, CDR2 FQGNSA. The CDR3 sequence is CASSPQDRGYGYTF. The CDR3 coding sequence is TGTGCCAGCAGCCCCCAGGACAGGGGATATGGCTACACCTTC. The variable domain in full, completed from reference TRBV7-2 and TRBJ1-2, reads GAGVSQSPSNKVTEKGKDVELRCDPISGHTALYWYRQSLGQGLEFLIYFQGNSAPDKSGLPSDRFSAERTGGSVSTLTIQRTQQEDSAVYLCASSPQDRGYGYTFGSGTRLTVV.

The genes are TRBV9 and TRBJ1-3; perhaps TRBD1 as D (6 bases). The germline V gene encodes CDR1 SGDLS and CDR2 YYNGEE. The CDR3 totals 15 residues. The V end was cut by 0 bases, the J end by 7 bases, with 14 bases between. The CDR3 DNA sequence: TGTGCCAGCAGCGTAGTGCAGGGGCCCGGCAACACCATATATTTT. It specifies CASSVVQGPGNTIYF.

The chain combines TRBV19 with TRBJ1-5, with 9 bases lining up with TRBD1. CDR3 length: 16 amino acids. V trimming: 6 bases; J trimming: 6 bases; junction bases outside the gene matches: 12. The germline CDR1 and CDR2 sequences are LNHDA and SQIVND (reference sequence). The CDR3 loop reads CASRTAGTGLGQPQHF. CDR3 DNA sequence: TGTGCCAGTAGGACCGCCGGGACAGGGTTAGGTCAGCCCCAGCATTTT.

The chain joins TRBV19 to TRBJ1-2; no reliable D call. Trimming cost V 5 bases and J 4 bases, with 14 bases left between them. CDR3 length: 14 amino acids. CDR1 is LNHDA, CDR2 SQIVND, per germline (reference sequence). Here the CDR3 reads CASSPETRGYGYTF. CDR3 nucleotides: TGTGCCAGTAGTCCAGAAACTCGGGGCTATGGCTACACCTTC.

The chain carries TRBV11-1 and TRBJ2-7, with a possible D match to TRBD2 (5 bases). Looked up from germline, CDR1 is SGHAT and CDR2 is FQDESV (reference sequence). CDR3 length: 13 amino acids. With 8 bases removed from V and 1 base from J, the gap between germline ends came to 12 bases. The DNA for the CDR3 is TGTGCCAGCTCCATCCGGGATTCCTACGAGCAGTACTTC. This translates into CASSIRDSYEQYF.

This chain links TRBV19 with TRBJ1-1; possibly TRBD1 for D (6 bases). The germline V gene encodes CDR1 LNHDA and CDR2 SQIVND (reference sequence). This CDR3 comprises 14 residues. Trimming stripped 8 bases from V and 5 bases from J, with 18 bases between. This chain's CDR3 is CASQDRSTGTEAFF. CDR3 nucleotides: TGTGCCAGTCAAGATCGATCCACAGGGACTGAAGCTTTCTTT. Variable domain in full (rest from reference TRBV19 and TRBJ1-1): DGGITQSPKYLFRKEGQNVTLSCEQNLNHDAMYWYRQDPGQGLRLIYYSQIVNDFQKGDIAEGYSVSREKKESFPLTVTSAQKNPTAFYLCASQDRSTGTEAFFGQGTRLTVV.

This CDR3 is CAWSAGLVNEQFF. The CDR3 coding sequence is TGTGCCTGGAGTGCCGGACTAGTCAATGAGCAGTTCTTC. The chain links TRBV30 to TRBJ2-1; TRBD2 aligns across 7 bases. The V gene end was trimmed by 1 base and the J gene end by 6 bases; junction bases not matched to a gene: 3. This CDR3 is 13 amino acids long. Germline V lookup: CDR1 GTSNPN, CDR2 SVGIG (reference sequence).

This clone appeared a few times. The chain links TRBV7-2 to TRBJ1-5, with D possibly being TRBD1 (6 bases). The CDR3 spans 13 residues. Germline V gene sequence: CDR1 SGHTA, CDR2 FQGNSA. V gave up 1 base and J gave up 5 bases, with 6 bases separating them. CDR3 coding DNA: TGTGCCAGCAGCTTAGAGGGGGATCAGCCCCAGCATTTT. Encoded protein: CASSLEGDQPQHF.

The chain links TRBV11-1 to TRBJ2-1, with 11 bases lining up with TRBD2. Trimming removed 1 base from V and 5 bases from J; junction bases left unmatched: 7. CDR1 and CDR2 from the germline V gene are SGHAT and FQDESV (reference sequence). The CDR3 has 17 amino acids. CDR3 nucleotides: TGTGCCAGCAGCTTAGGACGAGCGGGACTAGCGGACAATGAGCAGTTCTTC. This sequence encodes CASSLGRAGLADNEQFF. The entire variable domain, with the rest obtained from reference TRBV11-1 and TRBJ2-1, is as follows: EAEVAQSPRYKITEKSQAVAFWCDPISGHATLYWYRQILGQGPELLVQFQDESVVDDSQLPKDRFSAERLKGVDSTLKIQPAELGDSAMYLCASSLGRAGLADNEQFFGPGTRLTVL.

The V call is TRBV6-1, the J call TRBJ2-3, with TRBD1 identical over 8 bases. Germline CDR1 reads MNHNS; CDR2 reads SASEGT. After removal of 6 bases from V and 0 bases from J, the junction contained 2 bases not matched to a gene. The CDR3 totals 14 residues. The CDR3 coding sequence is TGTGCCAGCAGGAGGGACAGGAGCACAGATACGCAGTATTTT. This encodes CASRRDRSTDTQYF.

V is TRBV27 and J is TRBJ2-7; D remains unclear. Germline V CDR1 and CDR2: MNHEY, SMNVEV (reference sequence). This CDR3 is built from 14 residues. V gave up 5 bases and J gave up 3 bases, with 14 bases separating them. The CDR3: CASSISRALYEQYF. The CDR3 DNA sequence: TGTGCCAGCAGTATTTCTAGAGCACTCTACGAGCAGTACTTC.